One and the same sample provided the 4 T cell receptor beta chains below, sequenced in a study of regulatory T cells in long-lasting Graves disease. Both iRepertoire HTBI primers and Arm-PCR of CDR3 regions were used to build the TCR beta libraries. TCRdb re-analysed the multiplex PCR reads in MiXCR, keeping a single row per CDR3 protein. Here the sample spans roughly 500,000 distinct CDR3 sequences, approximately 21% being singletons. The sample's time point: persistent/refractory GD, antithyroid drugs over 5 years with positive TRAb. Construction of the TCR library relied on RNA isolated from PBMCs. The sample in question was peripheral blood mononuclear cells (PBMCs), obtained when the disease was refractory, from a patient treated with antithyroid drugs. The origin of the receptors is a female donor with Graves disease.

This clonotype was seen a few times. The chain uses TRBV28 and TRBJ1-2; 8 nucleotides match TRBD1. Germline V gene data show CDR1 as MDHEN and CDR2 as SYDVKM. V was pared by 4 bases and J by 7 bases, with 8 bases of the junction left unmatched. CDR3 length: 14 residues. The CDR3 loop reads CASSSMTGAVGYTF. The DNA of the CDR3 is TGTGCCAGCAGTTCGATGACAGGGGCCGTTGGCTACACCTTC.

The table lists this clonotype with a few counts. The gene calls are TRBV9 and TRBJ1-1; D remains unclear. The CDR3 spans 16 residues. Germline V CDR1 and CDR2: SGDLS, YYNGEE. Between the trimmed V and J ends, which lost 5 bases and 0 bases, there was a span of 17 bases. Written as DNA, the CDR3 is TGTGCCAGCAGACCCGCCCAAGGGATTTTGAACACTGAAGCTTTCTTT. Translated: CASRPAQGILNTEAFF.

The gene calls are TRBV13 and TRBJ2-1, with 9 bases aligning to TRBD2. The CDR3 consists of 15 residues. Germline V gene sequence: CDR1 PRHDT, CDR2 FYEKMQ (reference sequence). Trimming removed 5 bases from V and 5 bases from J; junction bases left unmatched: 7. The DNA of the CDR3 is TGTGCCAGCAGCCCCGCTAGCGGGATCAACAATGAGCAGTTCTTC. Protein: CASSPASGINNEQFF.

This clonotype was seen a handful of times. The chain employs TRBV9 and TRBJ2-5; 8 bases line up with TRBD1. V was pared by 7 bases and J by 5 bases, with 7 bases of the junction left unmatched. The CDR3 is 13 amino acids. Per the germline V gene, CDR1 is SGDLS and CDR2 is YYNGEE. DNA of the CDR3: TGTGCCAGCTCACCAGGGGGCAGCGAGACCCAGTACTTC. Amino acid sequence: CASSPGGSETQYF.